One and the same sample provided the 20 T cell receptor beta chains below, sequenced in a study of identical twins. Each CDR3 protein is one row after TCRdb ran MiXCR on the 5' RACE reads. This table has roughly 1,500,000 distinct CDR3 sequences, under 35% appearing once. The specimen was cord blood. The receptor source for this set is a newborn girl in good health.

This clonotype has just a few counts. In nucleotides, the CDR3 is TGCAGTGCTAGAGGCCGTGGAGGCGCAGATACGCAGTATTTT. Translating it yields CSARGRGGADTQYF. V and J are TRBV20-1 and TRBJ2-3; weak D call: TRBD2 (5 bases). This CDR3 spans 14 amino acids. Trimming pared 1 base from V and 4 bases from J, leaving 12 bases between. Germline lookup yields CDR1 DFQATT and CDR2 SNEGSKA (reference sequence).

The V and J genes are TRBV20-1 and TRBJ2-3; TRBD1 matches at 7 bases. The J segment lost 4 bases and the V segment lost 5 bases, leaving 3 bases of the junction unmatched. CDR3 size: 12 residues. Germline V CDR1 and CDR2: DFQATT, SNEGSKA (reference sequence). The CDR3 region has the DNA TGCAGTGCTTTGGGACAGTCAGATACGCAGTATTTT. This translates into CSALGQSDTQYF.

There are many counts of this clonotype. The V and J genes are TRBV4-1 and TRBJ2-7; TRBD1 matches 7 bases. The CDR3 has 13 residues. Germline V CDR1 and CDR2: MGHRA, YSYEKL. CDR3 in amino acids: CATRPTGSQEQYF. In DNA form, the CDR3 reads TGCGCTACGAGGCCGACAGGGTCCCAAGAGCAGTACTTC.

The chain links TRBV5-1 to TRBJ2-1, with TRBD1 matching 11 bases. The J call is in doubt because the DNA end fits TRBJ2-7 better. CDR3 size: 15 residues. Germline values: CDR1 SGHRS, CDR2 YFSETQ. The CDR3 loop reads CASTEGQGDYNEQYF. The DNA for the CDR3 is TGCGCCAGCACCGAGGGACAGGGGGATTACAATGAGCAGTACTTC.

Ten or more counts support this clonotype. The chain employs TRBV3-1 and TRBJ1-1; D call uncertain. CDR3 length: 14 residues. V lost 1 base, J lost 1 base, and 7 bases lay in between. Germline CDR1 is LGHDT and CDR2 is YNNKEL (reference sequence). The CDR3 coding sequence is TGTGCCAGCAGCCAAGTCTCAGGGAACACTGAAGCTTTCTTT. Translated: CASSQVSGNTEAFF. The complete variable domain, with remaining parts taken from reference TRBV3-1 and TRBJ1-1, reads DTAVSQTPKYLVTQMGNDKSIKCEQNLGHDTMYWYKQDSKKFLKIMFSYNNKELIINETVPNRFSPKSPDKAHLNLHINSLELGDSAVYFCASSQVSGNTEAFFGQGTRLTVV.

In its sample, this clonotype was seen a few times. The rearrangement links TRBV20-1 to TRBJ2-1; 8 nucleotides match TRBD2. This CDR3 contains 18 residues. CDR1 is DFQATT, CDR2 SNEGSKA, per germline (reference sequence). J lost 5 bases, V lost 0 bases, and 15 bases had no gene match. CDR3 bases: TGCAGTGCTAGAGATACCACCCCTAGACTAGCGCCCAACAATGAGCAGTTCTTC. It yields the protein CSARDTTPRLAPNNEQFF.

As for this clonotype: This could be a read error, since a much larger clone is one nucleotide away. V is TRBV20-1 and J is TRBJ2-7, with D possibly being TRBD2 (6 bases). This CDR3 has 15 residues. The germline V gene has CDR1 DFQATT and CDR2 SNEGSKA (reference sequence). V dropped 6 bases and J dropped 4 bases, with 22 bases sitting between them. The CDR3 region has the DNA TGCAGTGCAAACTTCCGGGACGGGGGTATTTACGAGCAGTACTTC. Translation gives CSANFRDGGIYEQYF.

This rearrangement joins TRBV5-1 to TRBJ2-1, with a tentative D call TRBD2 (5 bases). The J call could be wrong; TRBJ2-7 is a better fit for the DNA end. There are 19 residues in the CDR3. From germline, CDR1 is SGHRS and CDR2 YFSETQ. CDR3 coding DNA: TGCGCCAGCAGCTTTACCCACACGGCGGACTCCAGCTCCTACAATGAGCAGTACTTC. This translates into CASSFTHTADSSSYNEQYF.

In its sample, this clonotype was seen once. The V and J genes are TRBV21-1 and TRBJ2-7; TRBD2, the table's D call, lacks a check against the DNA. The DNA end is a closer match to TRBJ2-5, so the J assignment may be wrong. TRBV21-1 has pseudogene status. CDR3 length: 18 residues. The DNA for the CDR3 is TGTGCCTGCAGCACCCCCCTAGCGGGGAGATATCCCAAAGAGACCCAGTACTTC. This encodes CACSTPLAGRYPKETQYF.

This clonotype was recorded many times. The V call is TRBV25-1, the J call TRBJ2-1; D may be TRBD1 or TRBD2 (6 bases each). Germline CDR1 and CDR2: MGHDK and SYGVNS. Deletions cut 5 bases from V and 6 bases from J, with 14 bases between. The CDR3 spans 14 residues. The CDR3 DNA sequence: TGTGCCAGCAGTCGGGGGCCTAAGGGCAATGAGCAGTTCTTC. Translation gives CASSRGPKGNEQFF. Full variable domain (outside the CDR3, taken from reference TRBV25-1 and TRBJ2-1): EADIYQTPRYLVIGTGKKITLECSQTMGHDKMYWYQQDPGMELHLIHYSYGVNSTEKGDLSSESTVSRIRTEHFPLTLESARPSHTSQYLCASSRGPKGNEQFFGPGTRLTVL.

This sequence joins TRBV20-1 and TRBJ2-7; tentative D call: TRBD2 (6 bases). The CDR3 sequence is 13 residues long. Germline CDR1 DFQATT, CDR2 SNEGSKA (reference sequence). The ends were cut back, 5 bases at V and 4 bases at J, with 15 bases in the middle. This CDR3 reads CSAPRDFGYEQYF. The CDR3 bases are TGCAGTGCTCCTCGGGACTTCGGGTACGAGCAGTACTTC.

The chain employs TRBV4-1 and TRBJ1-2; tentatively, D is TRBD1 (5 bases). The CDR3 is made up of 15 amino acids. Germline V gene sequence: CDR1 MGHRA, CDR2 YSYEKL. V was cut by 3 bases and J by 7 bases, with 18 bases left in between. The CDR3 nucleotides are TGCGCCAGCAGCCATACATTCCGCCGGGGCCGTGGCTACACCTTC. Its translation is CASSHTFRRGRGYTF.

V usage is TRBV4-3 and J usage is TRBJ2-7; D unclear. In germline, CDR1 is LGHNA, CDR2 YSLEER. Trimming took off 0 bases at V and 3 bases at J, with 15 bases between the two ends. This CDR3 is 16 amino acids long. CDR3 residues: CASSQDLGYSDYEQYF. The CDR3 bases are TGCGCCAGCAGCCAAGACCTCGGGTACTCGGACTACGAGCAGTACTTC.

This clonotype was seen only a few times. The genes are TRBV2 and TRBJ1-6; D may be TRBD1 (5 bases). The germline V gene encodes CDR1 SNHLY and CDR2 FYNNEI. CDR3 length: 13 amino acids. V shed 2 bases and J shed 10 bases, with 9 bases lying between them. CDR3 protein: CASSESAGSPLHF. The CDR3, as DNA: TGTGCCAGCAGTGAATCGGCAGGGTCACCCCTCCACTTT.

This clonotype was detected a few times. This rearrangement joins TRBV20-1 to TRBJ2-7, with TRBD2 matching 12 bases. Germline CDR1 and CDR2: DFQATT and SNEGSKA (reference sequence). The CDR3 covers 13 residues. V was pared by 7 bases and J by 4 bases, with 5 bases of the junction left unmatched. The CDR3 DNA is TGCAGTGGGACTAGCGGGGCTCCTTACGAGCAGTACTTC. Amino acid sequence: CSGTSGAPYEQYF.

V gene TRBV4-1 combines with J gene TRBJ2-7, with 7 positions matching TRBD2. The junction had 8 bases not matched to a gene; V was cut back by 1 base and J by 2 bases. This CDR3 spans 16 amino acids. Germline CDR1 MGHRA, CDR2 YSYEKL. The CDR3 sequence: CASSQASSSGPYEQYF. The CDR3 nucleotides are TGCGCCAGCAGCCAAGCGTCGTCTAGCGGACCCTACGAGCAGTACTTC.

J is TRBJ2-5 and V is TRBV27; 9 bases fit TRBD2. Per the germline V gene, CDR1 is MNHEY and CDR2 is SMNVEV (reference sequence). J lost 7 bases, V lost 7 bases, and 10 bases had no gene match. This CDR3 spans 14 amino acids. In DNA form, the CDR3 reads TGTGCCAGCAAAGCCTTAGCGGGGGTAGGGACCCAGTACTTC. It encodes CASKALAGVGTQYF.

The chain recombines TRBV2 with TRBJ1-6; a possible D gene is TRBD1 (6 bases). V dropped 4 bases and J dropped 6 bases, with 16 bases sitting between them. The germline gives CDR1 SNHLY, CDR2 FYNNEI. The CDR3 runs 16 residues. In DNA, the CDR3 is TGTGCCAGCAGTGCCAATTGGGACATTTCTAATTCACCCCTCCACTTT. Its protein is CASSANWDISNSPLHF.

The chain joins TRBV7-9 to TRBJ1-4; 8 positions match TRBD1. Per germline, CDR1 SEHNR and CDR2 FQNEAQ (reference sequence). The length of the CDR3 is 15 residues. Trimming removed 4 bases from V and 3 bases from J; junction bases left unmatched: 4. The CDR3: CASSSQGAANEKLFF. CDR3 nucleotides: TGTGCCAGCAGCTCCCAGGGGGCGGCTAATGAAAAACTGTTTTTT.

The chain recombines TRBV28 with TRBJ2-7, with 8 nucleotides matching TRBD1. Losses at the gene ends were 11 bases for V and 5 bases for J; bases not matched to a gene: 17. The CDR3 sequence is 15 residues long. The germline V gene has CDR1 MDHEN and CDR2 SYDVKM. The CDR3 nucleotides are TGTGCCGGCAATTCCTGGACAGGGCCAAAGGACGAGCAGTACTTC. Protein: CAGNSWTGPKDEQYF.